This TCR beta chain was found in a study of early T cells in non-severe SARS-CoV-2 infection. Overall study context: Sequencing targeted bulk RNA from unsorted whole blood, leaving chains unpaired.

The CDR3 contains 13 residues. Trimming pared 3 bases from V and 1 base from J, leaving 7 bases between. Germline CDR1 is SGHRS and CDR2 is YFSETQ. Study results and caveats: VDJdb matching favored anti-spike CD8 responses, missing private and CD4 specificities.

Unique molecular identifiers were attached to individual cDNA molecules. TCRdb re-analysed the 5' RACE reads in MiXCR, keeping a single row per CDR3 protein. The table includes about 86,000 distinct CDR3 sequences, about an eighth detected once. About this clonotype: The antigen remains unidentified.

The J gene is TRBJ1-1, the V gene TRBV5-1; D not resolved. The sequence was collected from an adult who was a healthcare worker with PCR-confirmed SARS-CoV-2 infection or an uninfected control (not recorded which). Specimen: whole blood. CDR3 coding DNA: TGCGCCAGCAGCTATAACGAGAACACTGAAGCTTTCTTT. Protein product: CASSYNENTEAFF.